These T cell receptor beta chains were read from a single sample in a study of T cell responses to AZD1222 COVID-19 vaccine. TCRdb's table, derived via immunoSEQ multiplex PCR, lists solely in-frame clones and lacks some. This sample has approximately 190,000 clones, with approximately 90% found just once. The source was peripheral blood, collected on day 0 of AZD1222 vaccination. All receptors come from an adult in good health. The CDR3 runs from the conserved cysteine through the conserved F or W. D genes are given only for firm matches. Where a row states a size, it is once, few, many or the class of an expanded clone; other rows omit it.

V	D	J	size	DNA	CDR3
TRBV14	TRBD2	TRBJ2-1	NA	TGTGCCAGCAGCCACAGTAGCGGGGTTCCGGCCAATGAGCAGTTCTTC	CASSHSSGVPANEQFF
TRBV5-1	NA	TRBJ2-3	NA	TGCGCCAGCAAGGGACTCCTTCAAATCACAGATACGCAGTATTTT	CASKGLLQITDTQYF
TRBV7-9	TRBD2	TRBJ2-1	NA	TGTGCCAGCAGCTTAGTTACTAGCGAGTCGAATGAGCAGTTCTTC	CASSLVTSESNEQFF
TRBV5-6	NA	TRBJ1-1	NA	TGTGCCAGCAGCTTGGCACGGGGAGGACTTATGAACACTGAAGCTTTCTTT	CASSLARGGLMNTEAFF
TRBV9	TRBD1	TRBJ2-3	NA	TGTGCCAGCAGCGTTCCCGGGGAAATAAAGGGGACAGGGGGCGAAACAGATACGCAGTATTTT	CASSVPGEIKGTGGETDTQYF
TRBV5-1	NA	TRBJ1-2	NA	TGCGCCAGCAGCAAAACGGACACCGCGGGGGGCTACACCTTC	CASSKTDTAGGYTF
TRBV5-1	NA	TRBJ2-3	NA	TGCGCCAGCAACTCAGGGATAGGCGGGGGCACAGATACGCAGTATTTT	CASNSGIGGGTDTQYF
TRBV12-5	NA	TRBJ1-1	NA	TGTGCTAGTGCTGTGAACACTGAAGCTTTCTTT	CASAVNTEAFF
TRBV5-1	TRBD1	TRBJ1-1	NA	TGCGCCAGCAGCTTGGCAGGGCCAGGGGGAGCTTTCTTT	CASSLAGPGGAFF
TRBV19	NA	TRBJ1-1	NA	TGTGCCAGTAGTATAGTAGTTGGGAACACTGAAGCTTTCTTT	CASSIVVGNTEAFF
TRBV19	TRBD1	TRBJ1-2	NA	TGTGCCAGCCCCGGACAGGGGCCGAATAGTGGCTACACCTTC	CASPGQGPNSGYTF
TRBV6-5	TRBD1	TRBJ1-1	NA	TGTGCCAGCAGTTATGGAACAGGGGGAGGCACTGAAGCTTTCTTT	CASSYGTGGGTEAFF
TRBV28	TRBD1	TRBJ1-5	NA	TGTGCCAGCAGTTCGCCGACAGGGCCCAATCAGCCCCAGCATTTT	CASSSPTGPNQPQHF
TRBV9	TRBD1	TRBJ1-2	NA	TGTGCCAGCAGCGTCAGGACAGGGGATGGCTACACCTTC	CASSVRTGDGYTF
TRBV7-2	NA	TRBJ1-2	NA	TGTGCCAGCAGCTTATCCTCATATAACTATGGCTACACCTTC	CASSLSSYNYGYTF
TRBV29-1	TRBD2	TRBJ2-7	NA	TGCAGCGTGACTAGCTCAGACGAGCAGTACTTC	CSVTSSDEQYF
TRBV6-1	TRBD1	TRBJ2-1	NA	TGTGCCAGCAGTGAAGCGGGTTTCGGGACAGGGTTTAACAATGAGCAGTTCTTC	CASSEAGFGTGFNNEQFF
TRBV7-2	NA	TRBJ2-1	NA	TGTGCCAGCAGCTTAAAGAATGAGCAGTTCTTC	CASSLKNEQFF
TRBV5-1	TRBD2	TRBJ2-7	NA	TGCGCCAGCAGCTCCGGGACTAGTATCTACGAGCAGTACTTC	CASSSGTSIYEQYF
TRBV6-5	NA	TRBJ2-2	NA	TGTGCCAGCACTGCATGGAACACCGGGGAGCTGTTTTTT	CASTAWNTGELFF
TRBV10-3	NA	TRBJ2-7	NA	TGTGCCATCGGAACCGGGACCTACGAGCAGTACTTC	CAIGTGTYEQYF
TRBV29-1	TRBD2	TRBJ2-1	NA	TGCAGCGCCCGGTCGCAACGGGGGGGCTCCTCCTACAATGAGCAGTTCTTC	CSARSQRGGSSYNEQFF
TRBV3-1/TRBV3-2	NA	TRBJ2-7	few	TGTGCCAGCAGCCAAGACGAACGGACGCAGTACTTC	CASSQDERTQYF
TRBV28	NA	TRBJ2-1	NA	TGTGCCAGCAGATTGTGGGGGGCGGATGAGCAGTTCTTC	CASRLWGADEQFF
TRBV7-9	NA	TRBJ2-7	NA	TGTGCCAGCAGCTTAGCCCCGAGGGAGCAGTACTTC	CASSLAPREQYF
TRBV1	NA	TRBJ1-1	NA	TGCACCAGCAGCCAAGGGCGGCAGCTGATGAACACTGAAGCTTTCTTT	CTSSQGRQLMNTEAFF
TRBV11-2	TRBD2	TRBJ2-7	NA	TGTGCCAGCAGACCCGGGACTAGCGGGACCGAGCAGTACTTC	CASRPGTSGTEQYF
TRBV10-1	NA	TRBJ1-2	NA	TGCGCCAGCAGTGAGACCCCTCGCCGGGGTTACTATGGCTACACCTTC	CASSETPRRGYYGYTF
TRBV18	TRBD1	TRBJ1-2	few	TGTGCCAGCTCATCAGGGACAGGCCTAAACTATGGCTACACCTTC	CASSSGTGLNYGYTF
TRBV27	NA	TRBJ2-7	NA	TGTGCCAGCAGTTTAGGGGCGGGATCGTACGAGCAGTACTTC	CASSLGAGSYEQYF
TRBV19	NA	TRBJ1-2	few	TGTGCCTCGAACGTGGGGTCTGGCTACACCTTC	CASNVGSGYTF